This TCR beta chain derives from a study of human CD8 memory T cell subsets. Study-wide findings and caveats: Stem-like memory T cell repertoires overlapped minimally with precursor exhausted T cell repertoires. Apart from T cell receptor beta chains, no chains were sequenced in the study.

TPEX cells were early memory CD8+ T cells (CCR7+ PD-1+ TIGIT+) that had exhausted-like traits. The PBMC came from buffy coats of healthy donors. Per subset, duplicate vials of some 150,000 sorted CD8+ T cells supplied RNA. Points on this clonotype: Antigen: not known.

The CDR3 spans 13 residues. Germline V gene data show CDR1 as LGHDT and CDR2 as YNNKEL (reference sequence). UMI-labeled 5' RACE yielded the TCR beta libraries. After re-calling the 5' RACE reads, TCRdb lists one entry per CDR3 protein, DNA absent. In total, the table holds 9,500 to 13,000 distinct CDR3 sequences. The chain carries TRBV3-1 and TRBJ2-1. The origin of this receptor is a human donor in good health. The sample taken for sequencing was CD8+ T cells from PBMCs. The chain's CDR3 is CASSQGGGHEQFF.